This entry lists 3 T cell receptor beta chains sequenced from one sample in a study of blood T cell repertoires in COVID-19. TCRdb's table, derived via immunoSEQ multiplex PCR, lists solely in-frame clones and lacks some. Among 150,000 to 170,000 clones listed, approximately 80% were seen once. Sequencing was done on a sample of peripheral blood. These receptors were taken from a woman aged 60-75 years with acute or convalescent COVID-19.

The chain carries TRBV5-1 and TRBJ1-1; D is unresolved. Deletions cut 4 bases from V and 3 bases from J, with 13 bases between. CDR3 length: 14 residues. The germline V gene has CDR1 SGHRS and CDR2 YFSETQ. CDR3 sequence (DNA): TGCGCCAGCAGCACCCGCGGATCTGACACTGAAGCTTTCTTT. Protein: CASSTRGSDTEAFF.

V is TRBV4-1 and J is TRBJ1-1, with D maybe TRBD1 (5 bases). V was pared by 0 bases and J by 0 bases, with 8 bases between. The CDR3 sequence is 15 residues long. CDR1 and CDR2 (germline): MGHRA, YSYEKL. The CDR3 reads CASSQETALNTEAFF. The CDR3 nucleotides are TGCGCCAGCAGCCAAGAGACAGCCTTGAACACTGAAGCTTTCTTT.

This clone has a handful of counts. The V call is TRBV21-1, the J call TRBJ1-4; no check of the table's D call, TRBD1, against the DNA was made. TRBV21-1 counts as a pseudogene. The CDR3 spans 20 residues. The CDR3 here is CASSKEEGTGGNETNEKLFF. DNA of the CDR3: TGTGCCAGCAGCAAAGAAGAGGGGACAGGGGGCAATGAAACTAATGAAAAACTGTTTTTT.